The T cell receptor beta chain described here comes from a study of control samples from healthy donors and cancer patients. The data were produced by immunoSEQ multiplex PCR, yet TCRdb's version contains in-frame clones alone and is incomplete. The repertoire holds roughly 95,000 clones, with 85% to 90% as singletons. The CDR3 runs 17 residues. Germline V CDR1 and CDR2: SQVTM, ANQGSEA. The V and J ends lost 0 bases and 8 bases, in that order; junction bases with no gene match: 13. Sequences were obtained from blood. J is TRBJ2-1 and V is TRBV29-1; 10 bases map to TRBD2. The source is a man aged 25-45 years in good health. CDR3 sequence reads: CSVEDPPVPSGSYEQFF. The CDR3 bases are TGCAGCGTTGAAGACCCCCCGGTGCCTAGCGGGAGTTATGAGCAGTTCTTC.